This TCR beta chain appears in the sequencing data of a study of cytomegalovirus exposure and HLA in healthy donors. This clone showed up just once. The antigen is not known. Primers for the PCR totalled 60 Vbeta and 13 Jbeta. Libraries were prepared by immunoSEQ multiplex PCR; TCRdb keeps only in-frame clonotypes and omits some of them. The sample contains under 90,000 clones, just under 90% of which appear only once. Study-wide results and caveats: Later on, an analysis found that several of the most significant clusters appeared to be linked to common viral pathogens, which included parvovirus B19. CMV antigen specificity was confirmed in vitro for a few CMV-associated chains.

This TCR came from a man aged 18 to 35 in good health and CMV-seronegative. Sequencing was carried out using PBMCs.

DNA of the CDR3: TGTGCCAGCAGCGCGGTTACTAGCGGGAGTAGAAGGCAGTTCTTC. Protein: CASSAVTSGSRRQFF. The genes are TRBV7-6 and TRBJ2-1; TRBD2 aligns across 11 bases. Germline V CDR1 and CDR2: SGHVS, FNYEAQ. This CDR3 has 15 amino acids. Losses at the gene ends were 5 bases for V and 12 bases for J; bases not matched to a gene: 12. The whole variable domain, filled in from reference TRBV7-6 and TRBJ2-1, reads GAGVSQSPRYKVTKRGQDVALRCDPISGHVSLYWYRQALGQGPEFLTYFNYEAQQDKSGLPNDRFSAERPEGSISTLTIQRTEQRDSAMYRCASSAVTSGSRRQFFGPGTRLTVL.